This record covers a single TCR beta chain. Antigen: not known. Losses at the gene ends were 7 bases for V and 6 bases for J; bases not matched to a gene: 8. Looked up from germline, CDR1 is MDHEN and CDR2 is SYDVKM. The CDR3 has 15 amino acids. The source of the sample is a study of cytomegalovirus exposure and HLA in healthy donors. Study results and limitations: Within an earlier analysis, most TCR beta V segments proved productive either about 90% or about 30% of the time. One cluster of highly shared sequence variants probably arose as a sequencing artifact. The classifier reportedly diagnosed cytomegalovirus status with high sensitivity and specificity. Researchers reported that a few CMV-associated chains were confirmed in vitro as CMV antigen-specific.

PCR primers comprised 60 Vbeta and 13 Jbeta primers. Sequenced by immunoSEQ multiplex PCR; TCRdb stores in-frame clones only, minus some. The sample has 100,000 to 120,000 clones, 12% to 15% seen once; the top ten hold about 0.79%. The sequenced sample was PBMCs. The sequence came from a female donor in good health and CMV-seronegative. The gene calls are TRBV28 and TRBJ1-4; 10 bases are a match to TRBD1. CDR3 DNA: TGTGCCAGCACCGTCCCCGGGACAGGGGATGAAAAACTGTTTTTT. It is translated as CASTVPGTGDEKLFF.